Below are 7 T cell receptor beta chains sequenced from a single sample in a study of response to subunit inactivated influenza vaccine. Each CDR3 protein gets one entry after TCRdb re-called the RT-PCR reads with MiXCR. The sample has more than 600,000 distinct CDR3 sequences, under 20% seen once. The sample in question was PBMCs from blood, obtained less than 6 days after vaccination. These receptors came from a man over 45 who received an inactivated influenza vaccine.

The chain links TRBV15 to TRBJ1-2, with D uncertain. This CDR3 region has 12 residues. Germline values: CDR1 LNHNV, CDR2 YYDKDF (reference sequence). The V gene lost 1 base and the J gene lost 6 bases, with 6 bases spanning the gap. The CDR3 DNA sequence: TGTGCCACCAGCAGAGTGGAAGATGGCTACACCTTC. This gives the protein CATSRVEDGYTF.

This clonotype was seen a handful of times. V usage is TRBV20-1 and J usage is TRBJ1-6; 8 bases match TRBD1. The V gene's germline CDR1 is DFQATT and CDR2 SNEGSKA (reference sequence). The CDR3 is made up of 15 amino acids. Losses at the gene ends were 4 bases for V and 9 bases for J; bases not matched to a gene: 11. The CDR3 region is CSAKTGGEAASPLHF. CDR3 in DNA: TGCAGTGCTAAAACAGGGGGGGAGGCGGCTTCACCCCTCCACTTT.

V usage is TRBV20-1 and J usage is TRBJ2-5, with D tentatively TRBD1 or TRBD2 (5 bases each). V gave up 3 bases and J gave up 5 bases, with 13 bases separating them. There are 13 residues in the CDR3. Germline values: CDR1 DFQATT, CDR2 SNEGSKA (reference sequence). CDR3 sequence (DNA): TGCAGTGCTAGCGAGGGGAAGGGGGAGACCCAGTACTTC. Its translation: CSASEGKGETQYF.

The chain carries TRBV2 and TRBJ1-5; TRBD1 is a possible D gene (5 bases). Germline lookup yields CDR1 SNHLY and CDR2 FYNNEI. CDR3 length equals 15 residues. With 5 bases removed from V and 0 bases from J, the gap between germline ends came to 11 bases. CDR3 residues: CASSQPGDSNQPQHF. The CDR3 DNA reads TGTGCCAGCAGTCAACCGGGGGATAGCAATCAGCCCCAGCATTTT.

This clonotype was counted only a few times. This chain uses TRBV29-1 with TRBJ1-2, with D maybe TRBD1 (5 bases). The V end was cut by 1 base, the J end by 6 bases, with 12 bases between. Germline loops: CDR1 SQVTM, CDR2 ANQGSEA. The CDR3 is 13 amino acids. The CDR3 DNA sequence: TGCAGCGTTGAAGCCCGGGACGGAGATGGCTACACCTTC. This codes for CSVEARDGDGYTF. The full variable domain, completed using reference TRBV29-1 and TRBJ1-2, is SAVISQKPSRDICQRGTSLTIQCQVDSQVTMMFWYRQQPGQSLTLIATANQGSEATYESGFVIDKFPISRPNLTFSTLTVSNMSPEDSSIYLCSVEARDGDGYTFGSGTRLTVV.

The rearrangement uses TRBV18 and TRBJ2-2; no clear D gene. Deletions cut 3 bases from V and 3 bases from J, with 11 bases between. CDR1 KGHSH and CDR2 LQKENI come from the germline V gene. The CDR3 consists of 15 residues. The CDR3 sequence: CASSPVAGDTGELFF. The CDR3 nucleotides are TGTGCCAGCTCACCGGTAGCAGGAGACACCGGGGAGCTGTTTTTT.

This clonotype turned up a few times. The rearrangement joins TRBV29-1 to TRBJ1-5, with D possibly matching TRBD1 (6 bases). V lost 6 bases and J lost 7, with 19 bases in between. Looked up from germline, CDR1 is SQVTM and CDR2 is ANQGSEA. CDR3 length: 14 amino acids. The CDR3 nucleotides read TGCAGCGTCATCCGGGACAACCCCGTACAGCCCCAGCATTTT. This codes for CSVIRDNPVQPQHF.